This TCR beta chain was captured in a study of response to subunit inactivated influenza vaccine. MiXCR, run by TCRdb on the RT-PCR reads, gives a single entry per CDR3 protein. The sample lists roughly 780,000 distinct CDR3 sequences, approximately 18% occurring once. The length of the CDR3 is 16 residues. The germline gives CDR1 LGHNA, CDR2 YNFKEQ. V was pared by 3 bases and J by 4 bases, with 4 bases of the junction left unmatched. Study-wide results and caveats: Authors proposed each seasonal influenza vaccination draws in few new T cells.

On this clonotype: The target antigen is unknown.

Sequencing used PBMCs from blood, obtained roughly 5 days after vaccination. This TCR came from a man between 50 and 59 years old who received an inactivated influenza vaccine. V is TRBV4-2 and J is TRBJ2-7, with 15 bases lining up with TRBD2. Here the CDR3 reads CASSQEGTSGGYEQYF. CDR3 in DNA: TGTGCCAGCAGCCAGGAAGGGACTAGCGGGGGGTACGAGCAGTACTTC.